This is a list of T cell receptor beta chains from one sample in a study of shared clonotypes between healthy human individuals. Assay: immunoSEQ multiplex PCR; the TCRdb copy retains only in-frame clones and omits some. The sample lists roughly 2 million clones, roughly 96% occurring once. Sequencing was done on a sample of naive CD4+ T cells sorted from blood. These receptors came from a man in his late teens or twenties in good health. Each CDR3 is given with its conserved first and last residue. Each record gives: V gene, clone size, J gene, D gene, CDR3 DNA, CDR3 protein. D genes are given only for firm matches. The size field is filled for only some rows; it gives once, few, many or a size class.

TRBV10-3,-,TRBJ1-2,-,TGTGCCACCATGGGCGGGGCTGACTATGGCTACACCTTC,CATMGGADYGYTF
TRBV2,-,TRBJ2-3,-,TGTGCCAGCAGCACTGACAGTAAAACAGATACGCAGTATTTT,CASSTDSKTDTQYF
TRBV27,once,TRBJ2-7,TRBD1,TGTGCCAGCAGTCCGACCTTGACAGGGTGGTCCTACGAGCAGTACTTC,CASSPTLTGWSYEQYF
TRBV30,once,TRBJ1-4,-,TGTGCCTGGAGTGTCATCCGGTCTGTGGGGGAAAAACTGTTTTTT,CAWSVIRSVGEKLFF
TRBV5-1,-,TRBJ1-2,-,TGCGCCAGCAGCTTAGCCGGCGATAACTATGGCTACACCTTC,CASSLAGDNYGYTF
TRBV6-5,once,TRBJ2-7,TRBD1,TGTGCCAGCAGAAGAACCGGGACAGGCTACGAGCAGTACTTC,CASRRTGTGYEQYF
TRBV6-4,-,TRBJ1-5,-,TGTGCCAGCAGTGGAGGAAATAGCAATCAGCCCCAGCATTTT,CASSGGNSNQPQHF
TRBV2,-,TRBJ2-3,TRBD2,TGTGCCAGTCAGCGGGAGGGCCTTTGGGGAGATACGCAGTATTTT,CASQREGLWGDTQYF
TRBV27,-,TRBJ2-1,TRBD2,TGTGCCAGCTCTTCCCCGACTAGCGGGAGCAATGAGCAGTTCTTC,CASSSPTSGSNEQFF
TRBV6-6,once,TRBJ2-2,-,TGTGCCAGCACTCAGGACCGAAAGAACACCGGGGAGCTGTTTTTT,CASTQDRKNTGELFF
TRBV11-2,-,TRBJ2-7,-,TGTGCCAGCAGCCCTGGGAGATTCCGGGACGCCGACTCCTACGAGCAGTACTTC,CASSPGRFRDADSYEQYF
TRBV30,-,TRBJ2-2,-,TGTGCCTGGAGTGTCCGAGACACCGGGGAGCTGTTTTTT,CAWSVRDTGELFF
TRBV6-5,-,TRBJ2-1,TRBD1,TGTGCCAGCAGTTACTCGACAGGGGATCCCTACAATGAGCAGTTCTTC,CASSYSTGDPYNEQFF
TRBV18,-,TRBJ1-5,-,TGTGCCAGCTCACCACAGGAGTATAGCAATCAGCCCCAGCATTTT,CASSPQEYSNQPQHF
TRBV10-3,-,TRBJ1-1,-,TGTGCCATCAGTGAGCAGTTCCTCTCTGAAGCTTTCTTT,CAISEQFLSEAFF
TRBV9,-,TRBJ2-1,-,TGTGCCAGCAGCGTAGTGGACAGCCCATACAATGAGCAGTTCTTC,CASSVVDSPYNEQFF
TRBV5-1,-,TRBJ2-7,TRBD1,TGCGCCAGCAGCCCGGGGACAGGGTCCTACGAGCAGTACTTC,CASSPGTGSYEQYF
TRBV9,-,TRBJ1-1,-,TGTGCCAGCAGCGACAGGGTTGCTCCGGCCGCTGAAGCTTTCTTT,CASSDRVAPAAEAFF
TRBV7-2,-,TRBJ2-7,-,TGTGCCAGCAGTTCCCGGTGGTACGAGCAGTACTTC,CASSSRWYEQYF
TRBV6-4,-,TRBJ2-3,-,TGTGCCAGCAGGGCACTTTCCCTAGGGGGTACGCAGTATTTT,CASRALSLGGTQYF
TRBV7-3,-,TRBJ2-1,TRBD2,TGTGCCAGCAGCCCCGAGGGACTAGCGAGGAGTGAGCAGTTCTTC,CASSPEGLARSEQFF
TRBV9,-,TRBJ2-7,-,TGTGCCAGCAGCGTCCAGGGGTCTTCCTCCTACGAGCAGTACTTC,CASSVQGSSSYEQYF
TRBV6-5,-,TRBJ2-5,-,TGTGCCAGTAGAGAGCGGCCAGGATGGGAGACCCAGTACTTC,CASRERPGWETQYF
TRBV4-1,-,TRBJ2-7,-,TGCGCCAGCAGCCAAGCCGGGGTCGAGCAGTACTTC,CASSQAGVEQYF
TRBV10-2,few,TRBJ1-2,-,TGCGCCACCCAAGACCCAGGCTATGGCTACACCTTC,CATQDPGYGYTF
TRBV5-1,-,TRBJ2-7,TRBD2,TGCGCCAGCAGCTTGGGGGCTAGCGGAAGCTCCTACGAGCAGTACTTC,CASSLGASGSSYEQYF
TRBV7-9,-,TRBJ2-1,TRBD1,TGTGCCTTACAGGGGATGAGTGAGCAGTTCTTC,CALQGMSEQFF
TRBV30,-,TRBJ1-2,-,TGTGCCTGGAGTGTAGGGACCCTCTATGGCTACACCTTC,CAWSVGTLYGYTF